This T cell receptor beta chain was recovered during a study of T cells in Graves' hyperthyroidism and ophthalmopathy. Trimming took off 2 bases at V and 4 bases at J, with 15 bases between the two ends. The CDR3 loop spans 15 amino acids. Per germline, CDR1 SGHTA and CDR2 FQGNSA. Many counts were recorded for this clonotype. RNA transcripts provided the source from which TCR beta CDR3 regions were amplified. HTBI primers were the set used in a first-round RT-PCR of the TCR CDR3. TCRdb used MiXCR to reprocess the multiplex PCR reads, holding one entry per CDR3 protein. The table lists about 550,000 distinct CDR3 sequences, less than 25% of them singletons, with about 25% in the top ten.

Sequenced sample: blood. The TCR sequence derives from a man younger than 30 with Graves' hyperthyroidism. The chain is built from TRBV7-2 and TRBJ2-7; no reliable D call. CDR3 amino acids: CASSLTRTDAYEQYF. The CDR3 nucleotides are TGTGCCAGCAGCTTAACCCGGACGGATGCTTACGAGCAGTACTTC.